The source of this T cell receptor beta chain is a study of T cell responses to AZD1222 COVID-19 vaccine. As regards this clone: No antigen is known for it.

The repertoire was sequenced with immunoSEQ multiplex PCR; TCRdb's copy has only in-frame clones and lacks some. This sample has some 160,000 clones, with 93% found just once. Broader study findings: At study baseline, merely about 6 AZD1222 recipients were seropositive. Mostly white British, mostly female donors; authors suggested clonal diversity may be underestimated. CD4 TCRs covered the whole spike, strongest at regions 160-218 and 743-854. Vaccination with two AZD1222 doses was followed by a rise in Spike-specific TCR breadth and depth.

Sequencing was performed on peripheral blood, taken on day 0 of AZD1222 vaccination. The TCR sequence derives from an adult in good health.

This chain's CDR3 is CATHRTGRMGTQYF. The CDR3 region has the DNA TGTGCCACCCATCGGACAGGGCGGATGGGTACGCAGTATTTT. The chain couples TRBV27 to TRBJ2-3, with 8 positions matching TRBD1. CDR3 size: 14 residues. CDR1 MNHEY and CDR2 SMNVEV come from the germline V gene (reference sequence). After removal of 10 bases from V and 8 bases from J, the junction contained 14 bases not matched to a gene.